This T cell receptor (beta chain) was captured in a study of control samples from healthy donors and cancer patients. Trimming took off 0 bases at V and 2 bases at J, with 13 bases between the two ends. CDR3 length: 16 amino acids. Germline assignment: CDR1 MNHEY and CDR2 SMNVEV (reference sequence). Using immunoSEQ multiplex PCR, the repertoire was profiled, and TCRdb retains in-frame clones only, with some absent. Here the sample spans 35,000 to 50,000 clones, 90% to 95% being singletons. Sequencing was carried out using blood. This clonotype originated in a man aged 60 to 69 in good health. This rearrangement joins TRBV27 to TRBJ1-1; no clear D gene. The CDR3 is CASSLSVIRVNTEAFF. The CDR3 DNA is TGTGCCAGCAGTTTATCGGTCATAAGAGTTAACACTGAAGCTTTCTTT.